Below, 28 T cell receptor beta chains from the same sample are listed, as sequenced in a study of early T cells in non-severe SARS-CoV-2 infection. Each CDR3 protein is one row after TCRdb ran MiXCR on the 5' RACE reads. The sample lists about 59,000 distinct CDR3 sequences; roughly 12% were seen once. Sequenced material: whole blood. The receptor source for this set is an adult who was a healthcare worker with PCR-confirmed SARS-CoV-2 infection or an uninfected control (not recorded which).

This clonotype was seen many times. The rearrangement links TRBV12-3 or TRBV12-4 to TRBJ2-5; D is perhaps TRBD2 (5 bases). The V gene lost 1 base and the J gene lost 7 bases, with 13 bases spanning the gap. This CDR3 region has 14 residues. The DNA for the CDR3 is TGTGCCAGCAGTTTAGTAGCGACTATCGGGACCCAGTACTTC. This codes for CASSLVATIGTQYF.

This clonotype was counted ten times or more. V gene TRBV5-1 combines with J gene TRBJ2-7; 9 bases align to TRBD1. Unmatched junction bases numbered 3, after V lost 3 bases and J lost 2 bases. The CDR3 totals 14 residues. Looked up from germline, CDR1 is SGHRS and CDR2 is YFSETQ. DNA of the CDR3: TGCGCCAGCAGCTGGGACAGGGCGGCCTACGAGCAGTACTTC. It specifies CASSWDRAAYEQYF.

The chain joins TRBV12-3 or TRBV12-4 to TRBJ2-1; 11 bases match TRBD1. There are 14 residues in the CDR3. The V gene end was trimmed by 7 bases and the J gene end by 8 bases; junction bases not matched to a gene: 7. The CDR3 loop is CASNRDRGDDEQFF. CDR3 nucleotide sequence: TGTGCCAGCAATCGGGACAGGGGGGACGATGAGCAGTTCTTC.

In this sample, this clonotype turned up many times. The V gene is TRBV14, the J gene TRBJ2-1; tentative D call: TRBD2 (6 bases). V dropped 5 bases and J dropped 3 bases, with 23 bases sitting between them. CDR3 length: 18 residues. Germline values: CDR1 SGHDN, CDR2 FVKESK. The CDR3 region has the DNA TGTGCCAGCAGCATGATACGACCGACGGACTATTTCTACAATGAGCAGTTCTTC. Translating it yields CASSMIRPTDYFYNEQFF.

The chain uses TRBV5-4 and TRBJ2-1; no clear D. Trimming took 2 bases from V and 2 from J, leaving 5 bases between them. CDR1 and CDR2 from the germline V gene are SGHNT and YYREEE (reference sequence). The CDR3 runs 13 residues. CDR3 in amino acids: CASSFKTYNEQFF. The CDR3 bases are TGTGCCAGCAGCTTTAAAACCTACAATGAGCAGTTCTTC.

This clonotype was found a few times. V is TRBV9 and J is TRBJ2-7; tentatively, D is TRBD2 (6 bases). The germline CDR1 and CDR2 sequences are SGDLS and YYNGEE. V was shortened by 0 bases and J by 3 bases, with 13 bases between the two germline ends. This CDR3 contains 15 residues. DNA for the CDR3: TGTGCCAGCAGCGTAGGGTTAGCGGAGGGCTACGAGCAGTACTTC. Translated: CASSVGLAEGYEQYF.

This clonotype appeared many times. This chain uses TRBV5-1 with TRBJ2-7, with D tentatively TRBD1 (5 bases). This CDR3 contains 14 residues. V was pared by 1 base and J by 2 bases, with 10 bases between. The germline CDR1 and CDR2 sequences are SGHRS and YFSETQ. The CDR3 sequence is CASSLSPRAYEQYF. In DNA form, the CDR3 reads TGCGCCAGCAGCTTGTCCCCCAGGGCCTACGAGCAGTACTTC. The whole variable domain, filled in from reference TRBV5-1 and TRBJ2-7, reads KAGVTQTPRYLIKTRGQQVTLSCSPISGHRSVSWYQQTPGQGLQFLFEYFSETQRNKGNFPGRFSGRQFSNSRSEMNVSTLELGDSALYLCASSLSPRAYEQYFGPGTRLTVT.

The genes are TRBV29-1 and TRBJ2-7, with 7 bases identical to TRBD1. The length of the CDR3 is 12 residues. Trimming removed 4 bases from V and 2 bases from J; junction bases left unmatched: 2. Germline V gene lookup returns CDR1 SQVTM and CDR2 ANQGSEA. CDR3 loop: CSVVQGTYEQYF. CDR3 coding DNA: TGCAGCGTTGTACAGGGGACCTACGAGCAGTACTTC.

The rearrangement links TRBV10-3 to TRBJ1-4; TRBD1 is a possible D gene (5 bases). This CDR3 comprises 16 residues. Germline V gives CDR1 ENHRY, CDR2 SYGVKD. V lost 3 bases to trimming and J lost 2 bases, with 13 bases between them. The CDR3 loop is CAISEGARSTNEKLFF. Here the CDR3 DNA reads TGTGCCATCAGTGAAGGGGCAAGGAGCACTAATGAAAAACTGTTTTTT.

This clonotype was detected ten times or more. V and J are TRBV6-1 and TRBJ1-1, with TRBD1 matching 7 bases. CDR1 is MNHNS, CDR2 SASEGT, per germline. This CDR3 is 15 amino acids long. Trimming at V came to 7 bases and at J to 4 bases, leaving 12 bases not matched to a gene. In nucleotides, the CDR3 is TGTGCCAGCACCAAAAGGAGACAGGGATTCACTGAAGCTTTCTTT. It is translated as CASTKRRQGFTEAFF.

This clonotype has at least ten counts. V gene TRBV3-1 combines with J gene TRBJ2-3, with 9 bases that match TRBD2. The ends lost 0 bases at V and 4 bases at J; junction bases unmatched: 8. Germline V lookup: CDR1 LGHDT, CDR2 YNNKEL (reference sequence). This CDR3 is 17 amino acids long. The CDR3 reads CASSQEWATSGSDTQYF. Here the CDR3 DNA reads TGTGCCAGCAGCCAAGAATGGGCAACTAGCGGGTCAGATACGCAGTATTTT.

This clonotype was seen a few times. The chain has TRBV6-2 or TRBV6-3 and TRBJ2-3; D not certain. Per germline, CDR1 MNHEY and CDR2 SVGEGT. The CDR3 covers 15 residues. The V end was cut by 5 bases, the J end by 2 bases, with 14 bases between. The CDR3 region is CASSPTSAYTDTQYF. The CDR3 DNA reads as TGTGCCAGCAGTCCGACATCAGCTTACACAGATACGCAGTATTTT.

This clonotype was seen a handful of times. The chain recombines TRBV9 with TRBJ2-2; no firm D call. The CDR3 loop spans 12 amino acids. CDR1 and CDR2 (germline): SGDLS, YYNGEE. V lost 6 bases and J 7 bases, leaving 10 bases between the germline ends. CDR3 coding DNA: TGTGCCAGCACCGAGTCGGGCGGGGAGCTGTTTTTT. As protein: CASTESGGELFF.

This clonotype was counted at least ten times. This chain links TRBV20-1 with TRBJ2-3, with 10 bases matching TRBD1. Germline-derived CDR1 and CDR2 are DFQATT and SNEGSKA (reference sequence). Trimming at V came to 2 bases and at J to 3 bases, leaving 5 bases not matched to a gene. CDR3 length equals 15 residues. The DNA for the CDR3 is TGCAGTGCTAGAACGGGACAGGGGAGAACAGATACGCAGTATTTT. This encodes CSARTGQGRTDTQYF.

There are many counts of this clonotype. V is TRBV12-3 or TRBV12-4 and J is TRBJ2-1; D unclear. Trimming took off 3 bases at V and 6 bases at J, with 12 bases between the two ends. The CDR3 spans 14 residues. CDR3 DNA sequence: TGTGCCAGCAGTTTCATGAGTTGGTCCAATGAGCAGTTCTTC. This gives the protein CASSFMSWSNEQFF.

By proportion, this clonotype is medium-sized. The V call is TRBV20-1, the J call TRBJ2-3; the D gene could be TRBD1 or TRBD2 (5 bases each). The CDR3 runs 17 residues. The germline V and J ends were trimmed by 0 bases and 1 base, with 17 bases remaining between them. Germline CDR1 is DFQATT and CDR2 is SNEGSKA (reference sequence). The CDR3 region is CSARDEGPTLGTDTQYF. In DNA, the CDR3 is TGCAGTGCTAGAGATGAGGGGCCCACTCTTGGCACAGATACGCAGTATTTT.

This chain connects TRBV5-1 to TRBJ2-2, with a weak D call TRBD1 (6 bases). Per germline, CDR1 SGHRS and CDR2 YFSETQ. This CDR3 contains 13 residues. V gave up 7 bases and J gave up 5 bases, with 12 bases separating them. The CDR3 reads CASYEQGTGELFF. The CDR3 region has the DNA TGCGCCAGCTACGAGCAGGGGACCGGGGAGCTGTTTTTT.

This clonotype was seen ten or more times. This chain joins TRBV28 and TRBJ2-3; D gene ambiguous. The CDR3 is made up of 15 amino acids. Germline values: CDR1 MDHEN, CDR2 SYDVKM. Trimming stripped 5 bases from V and 2 bases from J, with 14 bases between. In nucleotides, the CDR3 is TGTGCCAGCAGTCCAAGCCGTCTACCCACAGATACGCAGTATTTT. Amino acids: CASSPSRLPTDTQYF.

This clonotype was picked up many times. This sequence joins TRBV30 and TRBJ1-2; 7 bases are shared with TRBD1. This CDR3 has 14 amino acids. The germline V gene has CDR1 GTSNPN and CDR2 SVGIG (reference sequence). V lost 5 bases and J lost 0; bases outside the gene matches: 6. This CDR3 is CAWAGTVTNYGYTF. In DNA, the CDR3 is TGTGCCTGGGCTGGGACAGTCACTAACTATGGCTACACCTTC.

CDR3: CASSVQPSGPGYTF. The CDR3 coding sequence is TGTGCCAGCAGCGTACAGCCCTCGGGTCCTGGCTACACCTTC. The V gene is TRBV9, the J gene TRBJ1-2; D is undetermined. Germline values: CDR1 SGDLS, CDR2 YYNGEE. The CDR3 runs to 14 residues. Trimming cost V 1 base and J 7 bases, with 14 bases left between them.

The chain carries TRBV28 and TRBJ2-1; no clear D gene. V was shortened by 8 bases and J by 2 bases, with 4 bases between the two germline ends. CDR3 length: 11 residues. CDR1 MDHEN and CDR2 SYDVKM come from the germline V gene. As DNA, the CDR3 is TGTGCCAGCTGCACCTACAATGAGCAGTTCTTC. This codes for CASCTYNEQFF.

This clonotype occurred many times. This chain links TRBV7-9 with TRBJ2-7; TRBD2 aligns across 8 bases. Trimming took 5 bases from V and 0 from J; bases not matched to a gene: 3. The germline CDR1 and CDR2 sequences are SEHNR and FQNEAQ (reference sequence). CDR3 size: 14 residues. In DNA form, the CDR3 reads TGTGCCAGCAGCCCCAGCGGGAGCTCCTACGAGCAGTACTTC. Translated, it gives CASSPSGSSYEQYF.

This clonotype has ten or more counts. This chain uses TRBV18 with TRBJ2-1, with 7 nucleotides matching TRBD1. With V trimmed by 2 bases and J by 4 bases, 5 bases remained unmatched. The germline V gene has CDR1 KGHSH and CDR2 LQKENI. The CDR3 extends over 15 amino acids. This CDR3 reads CASSPGQVQYNEQFF. In DNA form, the CDR3 reads TGTGCCAGCTCACCAGGACAGGTCCAATACAATGAGCAGTTCTTC.

This clonotype was recorded a few times. The chain carries TRBV24-1 and TRBJ2-3; the D gene is possibly TRBD1 (5 bases). There are 14 residues in the CDR3. V lost 10 bases and J 5 bases, leaving 18 bases between the germline ends. Germline CDR1 is KGHDR and CDR2 is SFDVKD. The CDR3 is CATENGRVKDTQYF. DNA for the CDR3: TGTGCCACGGAAAATGGCAGGGTGAAAGATACGCAGTATTTT.

V usage is TRBV7-3 and J usage is TRBJ2-2, with 9 positions matching TRBD1. The CDR3 has 14 residues. The V gene's germline CDR1 is SGHTA and CDR2 FQGTGA. The V segment lost 5 bases and the J segment 6 bases; nucleotides outside the gene matches: 4. The CDR3 nucleotides read TGTGCCAGCAGCCCTTGGACAGGGGCCGGGGAGCTGTTTTTT. Its protein is CASSPWTGAGELFF.

This clonotype appeared a few times. The chain uses TRBV6-1 and TRBJ2-5, with D perhaps TRBD2 (6 bases). This CDR3 is built from 13 residues. V was shortened by 3 bases and J by 4 bases, with 9 bases between the two germline ends. The V gene's germline CDR1 is MNHNS and CDR2 SASEGT. Here the CDR3 DNA reads TGTGCCAGCAGTGATCGGCGGGGAGAGACCCAGTACTTC. Protein product: CASSDRRGETQYF.

This clonotype has at least ten counts. The V gene is TRBV20-1, the J gene TRBJ2-1; TRBD2 agrees at 8 bases. The CDR3 is 15 residues long. Germline CDR1 reads DFQATT; CDR2 reads SNEGSKA (reference sequence). CDR3 coding DNA: TGCAGCCTCCGAGGGTCCGGGGGGGTCTACAATGAGCAGTTCTTC. It encodes CSLRGSGGVYNEQFF.

This clonotype occurred a few times. The chain recombines TRBV5-4 with TRBJ2-7; perhaps TRBD2 as D (6 bases). V was pared by 0 bases and J by 2 bases, with 9 bases between. The germline V gene has CDR1 SGHNT and CDR2 YYREEE (reference sequence). The CDR3 sequence is 14 residues long. CDR3 loop: CASSLVGGTYEQYF. The CDR3 DNA sequence: TGTGCCAGCAGCTTGGTCGGGGGAACCTACGAGCAGTACTTC.